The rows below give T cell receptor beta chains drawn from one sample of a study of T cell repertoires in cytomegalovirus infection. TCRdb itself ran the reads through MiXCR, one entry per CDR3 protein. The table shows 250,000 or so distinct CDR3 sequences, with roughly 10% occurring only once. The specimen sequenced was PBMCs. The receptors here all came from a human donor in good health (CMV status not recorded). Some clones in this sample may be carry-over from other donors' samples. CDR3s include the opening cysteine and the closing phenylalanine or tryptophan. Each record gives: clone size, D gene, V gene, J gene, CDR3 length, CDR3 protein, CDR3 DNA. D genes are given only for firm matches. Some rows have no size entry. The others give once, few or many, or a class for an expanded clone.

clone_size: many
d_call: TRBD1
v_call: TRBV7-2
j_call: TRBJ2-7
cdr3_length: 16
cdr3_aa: CASSLDGTGLSYEQYF
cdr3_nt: TGTGCCAGCAGCTTAGATGGGACAGGGCTCTCCTACGAGCAGTACTTC

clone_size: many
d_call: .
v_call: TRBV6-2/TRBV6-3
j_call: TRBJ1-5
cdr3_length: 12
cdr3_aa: CASSDSNQPQHF
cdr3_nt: TGTGCCAGCAGTGACAGCAATCAGCCCCAGCATTTT

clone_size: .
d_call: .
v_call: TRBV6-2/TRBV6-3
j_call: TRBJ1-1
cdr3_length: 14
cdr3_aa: CASSYTDKYTEAFF
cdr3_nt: TGTGCCAGCAGTTACACCGATAAATACACTGAAGCTTTCTTT

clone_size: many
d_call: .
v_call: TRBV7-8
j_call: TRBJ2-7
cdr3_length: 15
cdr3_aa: CASSLEPSPRILQYF
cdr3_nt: TGTGCCAGCAGCTTAGAACCCAGCCCAAGGATCCTGCAGTACTTC

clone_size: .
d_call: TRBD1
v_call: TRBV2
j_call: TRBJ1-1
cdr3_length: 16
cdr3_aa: CASKTGPIGRNTEAFF
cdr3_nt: TGTGCCAGCAAGACAGGGCCGATAGGCAGGAACACTGAAGCTTTCTTT

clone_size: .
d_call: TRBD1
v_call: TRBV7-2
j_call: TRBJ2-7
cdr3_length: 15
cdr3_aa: CASSFGQGSAYEQYF
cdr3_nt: TGTGCCAGCAGCTTTGGACAGGGGTCGGCTTACGAGCAGTACTTC

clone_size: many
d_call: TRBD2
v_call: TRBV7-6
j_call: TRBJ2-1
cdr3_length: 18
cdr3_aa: CASSLGSPSGRLYNEQFF
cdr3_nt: TGTGCCAGCAGCTTAGGGTCGCCTAGCGGGAGGCTTTACAATGAGCAGTTCTTC

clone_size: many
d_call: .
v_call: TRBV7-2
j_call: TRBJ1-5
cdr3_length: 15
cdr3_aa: CASSLVGGVLQPQHF
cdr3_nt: TGTGCCAGCAGCTTAGTCGGGGGAGTCCTTCAGCCCCAGCATTTT

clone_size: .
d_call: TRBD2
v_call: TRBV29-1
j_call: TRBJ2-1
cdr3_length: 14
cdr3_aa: CSVVPSGGYNEQFF
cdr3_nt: TGCAGCGTTGTGCCGTCGGGGGGGTACAATGAGCAGTTCTTC

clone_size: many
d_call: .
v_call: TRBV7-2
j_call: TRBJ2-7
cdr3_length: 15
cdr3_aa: CASSLDGVSIYEQYF
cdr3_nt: TGTGCCAGCAGCTTAGACGGTGTCTCCATCTACGAGCAGTACTTC

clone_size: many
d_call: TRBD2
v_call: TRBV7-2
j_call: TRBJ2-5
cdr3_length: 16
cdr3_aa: CASSPRTSGSLETQYF
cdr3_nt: TGTGCCAGCAGCCCGCGGACTAGCGGGAGTTTGGAGACCCAGTACTTC

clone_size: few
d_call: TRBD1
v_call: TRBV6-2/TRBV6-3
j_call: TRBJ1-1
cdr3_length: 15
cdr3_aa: CASNTGQGQNTEAFF
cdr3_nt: TGTGCCAGCAACACCGGACAGGGACAGAACACTGAAGCTTTCTTT

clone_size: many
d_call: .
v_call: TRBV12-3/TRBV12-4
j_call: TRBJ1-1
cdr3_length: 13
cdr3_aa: CASSSSGNTEAFF
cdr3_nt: TGTGCCAGCAGTTCGAGTGGGAACACTGAAGCTTTCTTT

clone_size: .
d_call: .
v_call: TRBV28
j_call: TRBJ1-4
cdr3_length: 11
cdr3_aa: CASKGGAREIF
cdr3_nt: TGTGCCAGCAAAGGGGGGGCAAGGGAAATTTTT

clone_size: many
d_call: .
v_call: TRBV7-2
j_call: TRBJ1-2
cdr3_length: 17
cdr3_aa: CASSPQGAALANYGYTF
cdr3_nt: TGTGCCAGCAGCCCTCAAGGGGCAGCGCTTGCTAACTATGGCTACACCTTC

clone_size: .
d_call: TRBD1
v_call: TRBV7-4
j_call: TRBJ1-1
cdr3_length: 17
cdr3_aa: CASSLRDRGRLDTEAFF
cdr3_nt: TGTGCCAGCAGCTTAAGGGACAGGGGGCGTCTGGACACTGAAGCTTTCTTT

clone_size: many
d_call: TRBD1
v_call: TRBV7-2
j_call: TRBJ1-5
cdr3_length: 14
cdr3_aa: CASSLGDRDQPQHF
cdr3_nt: TGTGCCAGCAGCTTAGGGGACAGGGATCAGCCCCAGCATTTT

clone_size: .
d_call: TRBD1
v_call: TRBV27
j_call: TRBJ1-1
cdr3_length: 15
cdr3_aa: CASSLEGAANTEAFF
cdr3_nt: TGTGCCAGCAGTTTAGAGGGGGCCGCGAACACTGAAGCTTTCTTT

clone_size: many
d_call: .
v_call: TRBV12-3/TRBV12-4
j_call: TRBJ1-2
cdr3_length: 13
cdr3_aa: CASSFQDSYGYTF
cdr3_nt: TGTGCCAGCAGTTTTCAAGACAGCTATGGCTACACCTTC

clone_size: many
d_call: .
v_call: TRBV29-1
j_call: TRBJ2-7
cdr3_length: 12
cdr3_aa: CSVVEGTYEQYF
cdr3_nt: TGCAGCGTTGTGGAGGGAACCTACGAGCAGTACTTC

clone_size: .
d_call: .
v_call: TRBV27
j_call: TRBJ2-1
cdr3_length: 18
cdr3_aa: CASSFRLVVGTSYNEQFF
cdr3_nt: TGTGCCAGCAGTTTTCGTCTGGTCGTCGGGACCTCCTACAATGAGCAGTTCTTC

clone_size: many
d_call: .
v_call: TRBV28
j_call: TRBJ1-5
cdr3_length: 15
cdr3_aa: CASSFRIQRNQPQHF
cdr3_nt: TGTGCCAGCAGTTTCCGGATCCAGAGAAATCAGCCCCAGCATTTT